These T cell receptor beta chains were read from a single sample in a study of T cell responses to AZD1222 COVID-19 vaccine. Here immunoSEQ multiplex PCR was the method, and the copy in TCRdb shows in-frame clones only, minus some. The data show about 120,000 clones, around 88% seen once. This specimen consisted of peripheral blood, obtained on day 0 of AZD1222 vaccination. The receptors originated from an adult in good health. Both conserved end residues are part of each CDR3. D genes are given only for firm matches. The size of a clone is reported for some rows only, either as once, few or many, or as a class for expanded clones.

j_gene | abundance | d_gene | v_gene | CDR3nt | CDR3aa
TRBJ2-2 | . | . | TRBV7-3 | TGTGCCAGCAGCTTAAAACCAACCTTTGACGAAAGGGGGGAGCTGTTTTTT | CASSLKPTFDERGELFF
TRBJ1-1 | . | TRBD1 | TRBV6-5 | TGTGCCAGCAGCCGAATAGGACAGGGTTTCGAAGCTTTCTTT | CASSRIGQGFEAFF
TRBJ2-4 | . | . | TRBV7-2 | TGTGCCAGCAGCTTAACAGGGCGGGTGGCCAAAAACATTCAGTACTTC | CASSLTGRVAKNIQYF
TRBJ2-7 | once | TRBD1 | TRBV6-5 | TGTGCCAGCAGTTACTCCCGGCAGGGGGCTGGGTACGAGCAGTACTTC | CASSYSRQGAGYEQYF
TRBJ1-2 | . | . | TRBV28 | TGTGCCAGCAGCCCCGACCCAATCCGTAACAACTATGGCTACACCTTC | CASSPDPIRNNYGYTF
TRBJ1-1 | . | TRBD1 | TRBV2 | TGTGCCAGCAGCCCACAGGGGGCCGGTATGACTTTCTTT | CASSPQGAGMTFF
TRBJ2-1 | once | . | TRBV9 | TGTGCCAGCAGCGTAGTTGACAGCGGGTTTAATGAGCAGTTCTTC | CASSVVDSGFNEQFF
TRBJ1-5 | . | . | TRBV5-8 | TGTGCCAGCACCCCCCGGGAGGCGCAGGGCGGGTATCAGCCCCAGCATTTT | CASTPREAQGGYQPQHF
TRBJ1-6 | . | . | TRBV4-2 | TGTGCCAGCAGCCAAGAGGGTAGCTCCTATAATTCACCCCTCCACTTT | CASSQEGSSYNSPLHF
TRBJ2-1 | . | . | TRBV4-1 | TGCGCCAGCAGCCAGCCTCGCCAGGGCAGGGGCAATGAGCAGTTCTTC | CASSQPRQGRGNEQFF
TRBJ2-7 | once | . | TRBV7-6 | TGTGCCAGCAGCCCTAGGACTTTCCTGGACTCCTACGAGCAGTACTTC | CASSPRTFLDSYEQYF
TRBJ1-2 | . | . | TRBV4-1 | TGCGCCAGCAGCCAAGATCTAATGCGGGGCTACACCTTC | CASSQDLMRGYTF
TRBJ2-7 | once | TRBD2 | TRBV30 | TGTGCCTGGAGTCGTGGGGGGGGGTCCTACGAGCAGTACTTC | CAWSRGGGSYEQYF
TRBJ2-7 | . | TRBD1 | TRBV5-1 | TGCGCCAGCAGCTCGGGACAGGTGGAGGCCGAGCAGTACTTC | CASSSGQVEAEQYF
TRBJ1-5 | once | . | TRBV7-9 | TGTGCCAGCAGCTTTACAGGGTTTGAGGCCCAGCATTTT | CASSFTGFEAQHF
TRBJ1-5 | many | TRBD1 | TRBV11-2 | TGTGCCAGCAGCTTAGGGACAGGGGGTCAGCCCCAGCATTTT | CASSLGTGGQPQHF
TRBJ2-1 | . | TRBD2 | TRBV7-3 | TGTGCCAGCAGCCCTAGCGGGACCTCCTACAATGAGCAGTTCTTC | CASSPSGTSYNEQFF
TRBJ2-7 | . | TRBD1 | TRBV6-5 | TGTGCCAGCAGTTCCGGACAGGATTACGAGCAGTACTTC | CASSSGQDYEQYF
TRBJ2-7 | . | . | TRBV5-1 | TGCGCCAGCAGCCAAAGTACCTACGAGCAGTACTTC | CASSQSTYEQYF
TRBJ1-3 | . | . | TRBV5-1 | TGCGCCATTAGAGCTGGAAACACCATATATTTT | CAIRAGNTIYF
TRBJ1-2 | . | . | TRBV3-1/TRBV3-2 | TGTGCCAGCAGCCATCGGTTCCAGCCCTATGGCTACACCTTC | CASSHRFQPYGYTF
TRBJ2-1 | . | TRBD2 | TRBV5-1 | TGCGCCAGCAGCTTTCTAGCGGGAGGCCCCTACAATGAGCAGTTCTTC | CASSFLAGGPYNEQFF
TRBJ2-1 | . | TRBD1 | TRBV9 | TGTGCCAGCAGCCCTACGACAGGGGGATACAATGAGCAGTTCTTC | CASSPTTGGYNEQFF
TRBJ2-5 | few | TRBD1 | TRBV24-1 | TGTGCCACCAGTGATGCTACAGGGGGCGGGGAGACCCAGTACTTC | CATSDATGGGETQYF
TRBJ2-1 | . | TRBD2 | TRBV7-3 | TGTGCCAGCAACCCTGGGGGAGCGGGACACAATGAGCAGTTCTTC | CASNPGGAGHNEQFF
TRBJ1-2 | . | . | TRBV5-4 | TGTGCCAGCAGCTTGGAGGGGGTTCATGGCTACACCTTC | CASSLEGVHGYTF
TRBJ2-7 | . | . | TRBV18 | TGTGCCAGCTCACCAGATCAATCCTACGAGCAGTACTTC | CASSPDQSYEQYF
TRBJ2-1 | . | TRBD1 | TRBV6-5 | TGTGCCAGCGTAGGGACAGGGGTTAACAGTGAGCAGTTCTTC | CASVGTGVNSEQFF
TRBJ2-5 | . | . | TRBV5-1 | TGCGCCAGCAGCCCAGGACAGTACCGCCAAGAGACCCAGTACTTC | CASSPGQYRQETQYF
TRBJ2-7 | . | TRBD2 | TRBV6-5 | TGTGCCAGCAGTTACTACCCGGGAGGCGAGCAGTACTTC | CASSYYPGGEQYF
TRBJ1-5 | once | . | TRBV6-5 | TGTGCCAGCAGTTCTGGACAGTCAAATCAGCCCCAGCATTTT | CASSSGQSNQPQHF
TRBJ1-6 | . | . | TRBV6-2/TRBV6-3 | TGTGCCAGCAGTTCCGGGTTCTCCTATAATTCACCCCTCCACTTT | CASSSGFSYNSPLHF
TRBJ1-1 | . | . | TRBV5-1 | TGCGCCAGCAGCTCTATCGCAGGGAGAACTGAAGCTTTCTTT | CASSSIAGRTEAFF
TRBJ2-5 | once | TRBD1 | TRBV15 | TGTGCCACCAGCAGAGACGTAGGGGACACAGGGGAGGAGACCCAGTACTTC | CATSRDVGDTGEETQYF
TRBJ2-1 | . | TRBD1 | TRBV5-1 | TGCGCCAGCAGCTTGCAGGGGGCATCCTACAATGAGCAGTTCTTC | CASSLQGASYNEQFF
TRBJ1-6 | . | . | TRBV14 | TGTGCCAGCAGCCAACTCGACGGTATCGGGAATTCACCCCTCCACTTT | CASSQLDGIGNSPLHF
TRBJ2-7 | . | . | TRBV19 | TGTGCCAGTAGTGGGTTAAGCCGCTCCTACGAGCAGTACTTC | CASSGLSRSYEQYF
TRBJ1-5 | . | . | TRBV10-3 | TGTGCCATCAGCATATTGAATCCTAATCAGCCCCAGCATTTT | CAISILNPNQPQHF
TRBJ1-4 | once | . | TRBV4-1 | TGCGCCAGCAGCCAAGACCAGGGTTTTAGAGAAAAACTGTTTTTT | CASSQDQGFREKLFF
TRBJ1-6 | once | TRBD1 | TRBV25-1 | TGTGCCAGCAGTAATACCGGGACAGGGAGATCACCCCTCCACTTT | CASSNTGTGRSPLHF
TRBJ2-3 | . | . | TRBV5-4 | TGTGCCAGCAGCTTCGGGAGAAAGAGCACAGATACGCAGTATTTT | CASSFGRKSTDTQYF
TRBJ2-5 | . | TRBD2 | TRBV9 | TGTGCCAGCAGCGTAGCGGCGGGAGGGGAGACCCAGTACTTC | CASSVAAGGETQYF
TRBJ2-5 | . | . | TRBV3-1/TRBV3-2 | TGTGCCAGCAGCCGGAAAGCCGGAGCGGTTCAAGAGACCCAGTACTTC | CASSRKAGAVQETQYF
TRBJ1-4 | . | . | TRBV7-9 | TGTGCCAGCAGCTTAGCACGCGGGTTTTCTCGCGAAAAACTGTTTTTT | CASSLARGFSREKLFF
TRBJ1-3 | . | . | TRBV4-1 | TGCGCCAGCAGCCAAGCGGAGAGCTCTGGAAACACCATATATTTT | CASSQAESSGNTIYF
TRBJ1-5 | . | . | TRBV6-5 | TGTGCCAGCAGCCGATCCCCAACTAATCAGCCCCAGCATTTT | CASSRSPTNQPQHF
TRBJ1-2 | . | . | TRBV28 | TGTGCCAGCAGTTCCTACAGGGTTGGGGCCTATGGCTACACCTTC | CASSSYRVGAYGYTF
TRBJ2-7 | . | TRBD1 | TRBV11-2 | TGTGCCAGCAGCATTGGGACAGGGGTTGCTATCTACGAGCAGTACTTC | CASSIGTGVAIYEQYF
TRBJ1-1 | once | . | TRBV19 | TGTGCCACGCAGGATACCTTGAGAGCTTTCTTT | CATQDTLRAFF
TRBJ1-1 | . | . | TRBV21-1 | TGTGCCAGCAGCGAGGGCGGGGGCACTGAAGCTTTCTTT | CASSEGGGTEAFF
TRBJ2-5 | . | TRBD2 | TRBV5-1 | TGCGCCAGCAGCTTGACTAGCGGGGGGGTCAAAGAGACCCAGTACTTC | CASSLTSGGVKETQYF
TRBJ2-1 | . | TRBD2 | TRBV27 | TGTGCCAGCAGTCCCTTACTAGCGGGGGGTTACAATGAGCAGTTCTTC | CASSPLLAGGYNEQFF